The 8 T cell receptor beta chains below were found in one sample sequenced in a study of PD-1 blockade in classical Hodgkin lymphoma. Brentuximab vedotin exposure varied, and every patient relapsed after autologous stem cell transplantation. Libraries were prepared by immunoSEQ multiplex PCR; TCRdb keeps only in-frame clonotypes and omits some of them. The table shows about 84,000 clones, with around nine tenths occurring only once. The specimen was peripheral blood mononuclear cells (PBMCs), collected at baseline. The source is a human donor with classical Hodgkin lymphoma.

This chain links TRBV30 with TRBJ2-1, with 10 positions matching TRBD2. Trimming took 0 bases from V and 6 from J; bases not matched to a gene: 8. Germline CDR1 GTSNPN, CDR2 SVGIG (reference sequence). CDR3 length: 16 amino acids. CDR3 amino acids: CAWSVRGSGRANEQFF. CDR3 nucleotide sequence: TGTGCCTGGAGTGTACGTGGGAGCGGGAGGGCCAATGAGCAGTTCTTC.

The chain uses TRBV30 and TRBJ1-4; 8 nucleotides line up with TRBD1. The length of the CDR3 is 12 residues. Germline trimming cut 7 bases from V and 8 bases from J; bases unmatched to any gene: 6. Germline V gene lookup returns CDR1 GTSNPN and CDR2 SVGIG (reference sequence). The CDR3 DNA reads as TGTGCCTACGACAGGGGTAGGGAAAAACTGTTTTTT. Translation gives CAYDRGREKLFF.

This clone was seen once. The chain recombines TRBV19 with TRBJ2-3; D might be TRBD2 (6 bases). The CDR3 has 15 residues. With 6 bases removed from V and 2 bases from J, the gap between germline ends came to 15 bases. In germline, CDR1 is LNHDA, CDR2 SQIVND (reference sequence). Written as DNA, the CDR3 is TGTGCCAGTAGACTAGCTCCAACGCTCACAGATACGCAGTATTTT. Translating it yields CASRLAPTLTDTQYF.

The chain recombines TRBV10-1 with TRBJ2-7, with 11 bases that match TRBD2. Per the germline V gene, CDR1 is WNHNN and CDR2 is SYGVQD (reference sequence). The CDR3 length is 14 residues. V dropped 4 bases and J dropped 7; count of bases not matched to a gene: 6. CDR3 residues: CASSAGLAVREQYF. CDR3 bases: TGCGCCAGCAGTGCGGGACTAGCGGTCAGAGAGCAGTACTTC.

The V gene is TRBV4-3, the J gene TRBJ2-1; a weak D match, TRBD2 (5 bases). The CDR3 has 17 residues. Germline CDR1 LGHNA, CDR2 YSLEER. V dropped 0 bases and J dropped 2 bases, with 14 bases sitting between them. The CDR3 is CASSQDTASSPYNEQFF. The CDR3 bases are TGCGCCAGCAGCCAAGATACGGCTAGCAGCCCCTACAATGAGCAGTTCTTC.

V and J are TRBV30 and TRBJ2-3; D gene unclear. Germline V gene lookup returns CDR1 GTSNPN and CDR2 SVGIG (reference sequence). V lost 0 bases and J 2 bases, leaving 15 bases between the germline ends. This CDR3 is built from 16 residues. CDR3 DNA: TGTGCCTGGAGTGTCCCGTACGTCCTAGACACAGATACGCAGTATTTT. Translation: CAWSVPYVLDTDTQYF.

Only one count was recorded for this clone. The CDR3 reads CASSLQARTEAFF. The CDR3 nucleotides are TGTGCCAGCAGCTTGCAGGCCCGCACTGAAGCTTTCTTT. The chain joins TRBV5-8 to TRBJ1-1, with D hard to call. V was clipped by 1 base and J by 4 bases, with 8 bases between them. The CDR3 has 13 residues. Germline assignment: CDR1 SGHTS and CDR2 YDEGEE.

The chain employs TRBV9 and TRBJ1-2, with 7 nucleotides matching TRBD1. CDR1 SGDLS and CDR2 YYNGEE come from the germline V gene. The CDR3 spans 13 residues. J lost 8 bases, V lost 0 bases, and 4 bases had no gene match. CDR3 loop: CASSVAGGRGYTF. The CDR3 DNA reads as TGTGCCAGCAGCGTAGCAGGGGGGAGAGGCTACACCTTC.